The 28 T cell receptor beta chains reported below all come from one sample, sequenced in a study of circulating CD8 cells and anti-PD-1 response in melanoma. TCR libraries were prepared from approximately 15 ng of total RNA with the QIAseq Immune Repertoire TCR panel. MiXCR, run by TCRdb on the reads, gives a single entry per CDR3 protein. The sample shows more than 350 distinct CDR3 sequences, approximately 8% of them seen only once. From live CD3+CD8+TCRalphabeta+ cells, four PD-1 and/or TIGIT subsets were sorted. This material consisted of CD8+ T cells from PBMCs, taken at baseline or after one month of anti-PD-1 therapy (not recorded which). These receptors originate from a human donor with melanoma.

In its sample, this clonotype is large (0.1 to 1%). This sequence joins TRBV29-1 and TRBJ2-7, with D possibly matching TRBD1 (5 bases). V was shortened by 0 bases and J by 0 bases, with 15 bases between the two germline ends. Germline lookup yields CDR1 SQVTM and CDR2 ANQGSEA. This CDR3 has 16 amino acids. CDR3 amino acids: CSVEDPGRDSSYEQYF. As DNA, the CDR3 is TGCAGCGTTGAAGATCCCGGCAGGGATAGCTCCTACGAGCAGTACTTC.

A note on this clonotype: A read error may be the cause here, since a much bigger clone is one base away. The final CDR3 position lacks the conserved phenylalanine or tryptophan, pointing to a likely read error. J is TRBJ2-7 and V is TRBV11-2; a possible D gene is TRBD1 (6 bases). The germline V gene has CDR1 SGHAT and CDR2 FQNNGV. V was clipped by 5 bases and J by 5 bases, with 16 bases between them. The CDR3 runs 14 residues. The CDR3 sequence is CASSPWQGTDEQYL. In DNA, the CDR3 is TGTGCCAGCAGCCCATGGCAGGGGACCGACGAGCAGTACCTC.

Sample share makes this clonotype medium-sized. This chain connects TRBV7-3 to TRBJ1-5; 7 nucleotides align to TRBD1. V lost 5 bases, J lost 9 bases, and 4 bases stayed unmatched. Germline V lookup: CDR1 SGHTA, CDR2 FQGTGA. The CDR3 has 12 amino acids. The DNA of the CDR3 is TGTGCCAGCAGCCTCCAGGGGGGGCCCCAGCATTTT. It codes for CASSLQGGPQHF.

By share, this clonotype counts as large. The V gene is TRBV27, the J gene TRBJ1-2; tentative D call: TRBD1 (6 bases). There are 14 residues in the CDR3. Between the trimmed V and J ends, which lost 0 bases and 7 bases, there was a span of 12 bases. From germline, CDR1 is MNHEY and CDR2 SMNVEV (reference sequence). The CDR3 DNA reads TGTGCCAGCAGTTTATCCACAGGGAGCGGTGGCTACACCTTC. Its translation is CASSLSTGSGGYTF.

Concerning this clonotype: The junction departs from the called germline gene at one end, perhaps through a read error. The chain joins TRBV27 to TRBJ2-7; D remains unclear. This CDR3 region has 15 residues. Germline V gene lookup returns CDR1 MNHEY and CDR2 SMNVEV (reference sequence). DNA for the CDR3: TGTGCCAGCAGTCGCCCCGGAACAGCGAATTACGAGCGGTACTTC. Its translation: CASSRPGTANYERYF.

This clonotype is large (0.1 to 1%) in the sample. The chain uses TRBV18 and TRBJ1-3; D is uncertain. This CDR3 has 14 amino acids. Germline V lookup: CDR1 KGHSH, CDR2 LQKENI. The germline V and J ends were trimmed by 10 bases and 0 bases, with 13 bases remaining between them. The CDR3 bases are TGTGCCACCCTTGACCCTGCCTCTGGAAACACCATATATTTT. This translates into CATLDPASGNTIYF.

In this sample, this clonotype is large. The chain uses TRBV27 and TRBJ2-7; 8 bases agree with TRBD1. This CDR3 has 13 amino acids. The J segment lost 6 bases and the V segment lost 3 bases, leaving 4 bases of the junction unmatched. Germline-derived CDR1 and CDR2 are MNHEY and SMNVEV (reference sequence). As DNA, the CDR3 is TGTGCCAGCAGTTTTTCCAGGGGGCGCGAGCAGTACTTC. It is translated as CASSFSRGREQYF.

By sample share, this clonotype is hyperexpanded (1% or more). This chain joins TRBV20-1 and TRBJ2-1; 7 nucleotides align to TRBD2. CDR3 length: 14 amino acids. From germline, CDR1 is DFQATT and CDR2 SNEGSKA (reference sequence). J lost 8 bases, V lost 5 bases, and 12 bases had no gene match. The chain's CDR3 is CSAWTRRAEDEQFF. In DNA form, the CDR3 reads TGCAGTGCTTGGACTAGGAGGGCTGAAGATGAGCAGTTCTTC.

This clonotype qualifies as large (0.1 to 1%). The rearrangement joins TRBV7-2 to TRBJ2-5; D is uncertain. Germline V gives CDR1 SGHTA, CDR2 FQGNSA. The CDR3 contains 12 residues. Trimming shortened V by 5 bases and J by 1 base, and 5 bases separated the two germline ends. The DNA of the CDR3 is TGTGCCAGCAGCCGAATCCAAGAGACCCAGTACTTC. Encoded protein: CASSRIQETQYF. The full variable domain, completed using reference TRBV7-2 and TRBJ2-5, is GAGVSQSPSNKVTEKGKDVELRCDPISGHTALYWYRQSLGQGLEFLIYFQGNSAPDKSGLPSDRFSAERTGGSVSTLTIQRTQQEDSAVYLCASSRIQETQYFGPGTRLLVL.

V usage is TRBV19 and J usage is TRBJ2-1; the match to TRBD1 covers 7 bases. In germline, CDR1 is LNHDA, CDR2 SQIVND (reference sequence). The CDR3 spans 13 residues. The J segment lost 6 bases and the V segment lost 9 bases, leaving 8 bases of the junction unmatched. The CDR3 region is CASQPTGINEQFF. In nucleotides, the CDR3 is TGTGCCAGCCAACCGACAGGGATCAATGAGCAGTTCTTC. Full variable domain (outside the CDR3, taken from reference TRBV19 and TRBJ2-1): DGGITQSPKYLFRKEGQNVTLSCEQNLNHDAMYWYRQDPGQGLRLIYYSQIVNDFQKGDIAEGYSVSREKKESFPLTVTSAQKNPTAFYLCASQPTGINEQFFGPGTRLTVL.

By proportion, this clonotype is large (0.1 to 1%). A junction boundary mismatches the germline segment, possibly from a read error. The rearrangement links TRBV4-3 to TRBJ2-7; maybe TRBD1 (5 bases). The CDR3 spans 14 residues. Germline lookup yields CDR1 LGHNA and CDR2 YSLEER. The CDR3 nucleotides read TGCGCCAGCAGCGAAGACAGATCCGCCTACGAGCAGTACTTC. Its protein is CASSEDRSAYEQYF.

This clonotype appeared a few times. The rearrangement uses TRBV24-1 and TRBJ2-7; no firm D call. This CDR3 is built from 14 residues. With 3 bases removed from V and 7 bases from J, the gap between germline ends came to 15 bases. Germline assignment: CDR1 KGHDR and CDR2 SFDVKD. As DNA, the CDR3 is TGTGCCACCAGTGATGAACCCACTCGAGAGGAGCAGTACTTC. Encoded protein: CATSDEPTREEQYF.

This clonotype is large. The genes are TRBV4-3 and TRBJ2-7; possible D gene TRBD2, 5 bases. V lost 1 base and J 2 bases, leaving 6 bases between the germline ends. CDR1 and CDR2 (germline): LGHNA, YSLEER. The CDR3 is made up of 13 amino acids. CDR3 DNA sequence: TGCGCCAGCAGCCAAGTCGGGGCCTACGAGCAGTACTTC. It yields the protein CASSQVGAYEQYF.

Of note for this clonotype: A much larger clone lies one base from this, so it may be a read error. Lacking the conserved final phenylalanine or tryptophan, this CDR3 likely reflects a read error. V and J are TRBV6-2 or TRBV6-3 and TRBJ2-1; the D gene is possibly TRBD2 (5 bases). Germline V gene lookup returns CDR1 MNHEY and CDR2 SVGEGT. The CDR3 loop spans 12 amino acids. V shed 6 bases and J shed 8 bases, with 11 bases lying between them. CDR3 coding DNA: TGTGCCAGCAGGCAAAGCGGTGATGAGCAGTTCCTC. Translated: CASRQSGDEQFL.

This clonotype counts as large. The chain combines TRBV9 with TRBJ2-3; 7 positions match TRBD2. The CDR3 is 17 residues long. Germline V CDR1 and CDR2: SGDLS, YYNGEE. The V gene end was trimmed by 4 bases and the J gene end by 0 bases; junction bases not matched to a gene: 11. In DNA form, the CDR3 reads TGTGCCAGCAGCACTTCGGGGGGTTGGTTAAGCACAGATACGCAGTATTTT. This sequence encodes CASSTSGGWLSTDTQYF. Based on the CDR3 plus reference TRBV9 and TRBJ2-3, the full variable domain is DSGVTQTPKHLITATGQRVTLRCSPRSGDLSVYWYQQSLDQGLQFLIQYYNGEERAKGNILERFSAQQFPDLHSELNLSSLELGDSALYFCASSTSGGWLSTDTQYFGPGTRLTVL.

This clonotype is large within its sample. V and J are TRBV7-9 and TRBJ2-3; D might be TRBD2 (6 bases). The CDR3 runs 17 residues. V was shortened by 5 bases and J by 8 bases, with 26 bases between the two germline ends. The germline V gene encodes CDR1 SEHNR and CDR2 FQNEAQ (reference sequence). The CDR3 sequence is CASSTHEGSGLGSTQYF. CDR3 DNA sequence: TGTGCCAGCAGCACCCATGAGGGTAGCGGCTTAGGAAGTACGCAGTATTTT.

By proportion, this clonotype is large. The V and J genes are TRBV21-1 and TRBJ2-3. TRBV21-1 counts as a pseudogene. The CDR3 runs to 11 residues. The CDR3 nucleotides read TGTGCCAGCAGCAATGCAGATACGCAGTATTTT. This gives the protein CASSNADTQYF.

This clonotype rates as large. The chain couples TRBV2 to TRBJ2-2; D call uncertain. The V end was cut by 0 bases, the J end by 7 bases, with 3 bases between. Germline V CDR1 and CDR2: SNHLY, FYNNEI. The CDR3 runs to 12 residues. The CDR3 DNA sequence: TGTGCCAGCAGTGAAGCGGGCGGGGAGCTGTTTTTT. It codes for CASSEAGGELFF. The full variable domain, with the rest looked up from reference TRBV2 and TRBJ2-2, is EPEVTQTPSHQVTQMGQEVILRCVPISNHLYFYWYRQILGQKVEFLVSFYNNEISEKSEIFDDQFSVERPDGSNFTLKIRSTKLEDSAMYFCASSEAGGELFFGEGSRLTVL.

By sample fraction, this clonotype is large. This chain joins TRBV24-1 and TRBJ2-2; D gene ambiguous. The germline V gene has CDR1 KGHDR and CDR2 SFDVKD. CDR3 length: 14 amino acids. V lost 4 bases to trimming and J lost 6 bases, with 11 bases between them. The CDR3: CATSDPFNPGELFF. The CDR3, as DNA: TGTGCCACCAGTGACCCGTTTAACCCCGGGGAGCTGTTTTTT.

In this sample, this clonotype is large. The rearrangement links TRBV12-3 or TRBV12-4 to TRBJ2-7, with D perhaps TRBD1 (5 bases). V was cut by 7 bases and J by 6 bases, with 13 bases left in between. This CDR3 has 12 residues. CDR3 sequence: CASTNPGFEQYF. The CDR3 DNA sequence: TGTGCCAGCACCAACCCAGGGTTCGAGCAGTACTTC.

This clonotype counts as large. This chain joins TRBV28 and TRBJ2-3; D is ambiguous. The V and J ends lost 5 bases and 2 bases respectively, with 5 bases between them. The CDR3 is 12 amino acids. Germline CDR1 reads MDHEN; CDR2 reads SYDVKM. CDR3 DNA sequence: TGTGCCAGCAGTATAATCACAGATACGCAGTATTTT. Its translation is CASSIITDTQYF.

This clonotype is large. This chain joins TRBV24-1 and TRBJ2-1, with 12 positions matching TRBD1. Per the germline V gene, CDR1 is KGHDR and CDR2 is SFDVKD. The V gene end was trimmed by 5 bases and the J gene end by 10 bases; junction bases not matched to a gene: 5. The CDR3 loop spans 14 amino acids. CDR3 protein: CATSAGTGGKEQFF. CDR3 sequence (DNA): TGTGCCACCAGTGCCGGGACAGGGGGCAAGGAGCAGTTCTTC.

Only one count was recorded for this clonotype. A much larger clone lies one base from this, so it may be a read error. This rearrangement joins TRBV9 to TRBJ2-7; D perhaps matches TRBD2 (6 bases). V lost 4 bases and J lost 2, with 13 bases in between. The V gene's germline CDR1 is SGDLS and CDR2 YYNGEE. The CDR3 runs to 14 residues. The CDR3 DNA is TGTGCCAGCAGCTTCTTAGCGGCGGCCTACGAGCAGTACTTC. It specifies CASSFLAAAYEQYF.

This clonotype was seen a handful of times. CDR3: CASSSIGGSKNIQYF. In DNA, the CDR3 is TGTGCCAGCAGCTCGATTGGGGGGTCCAAAAACATTCAGTACTTC. This chain links TRBV5-4 with TRBJ2-4, with D possibly being TRBD2 (6 bases). Germline V gives CDR1 SGHNT, CDR2 YYREEE (reference sequence). The CDR3 extends over 15 amino acids. Trimming took off 3 bases at V and 2 bases at J, with 12 bases between the two ends.

This clonotype is labeled as large (0.1 to 1%). The V and J genes are TRBV7-9 and TRBJ2-1, with unresolved D. The ends were cut back, 11 bases at V and 0 bases at J, with 11 bases in the middle. In germline, CDR1 is SEHNR, CDR2 FQNEAQ (reference sequence). The CDR3 is 13 residues long. The CDR3 DNA follows: TGTGCCGACGGCGCTAGCTCCTACAATGAGCAGTTCTTC. Residues: CADGASSYNEQFF.

Sample share makes this clonotype large. The rearrangement joins TRBV9 to TRBJ2-7, with D perhaps TRBD2 (6 bases). CDR1 and CDR2 (germline): SGDLS, YYNGEE. This CDR3 comprises 14 residues. V was clipped by 4 bases and J by 2 bases, with 13 bases between them. CDR3: CASSLLAAAYEQYF. The CDR3 bases are TGTGCCAGCAGCCTCTTAGCGGCGGCCTACGAGCAGTACTTC.

This clonotype is labeled large. The V and J genes are TRBV5-6 and TRBJ1-1; 12 bases line up with TRBD1. V lost 4 bases, J lost 8 bases, and 6 bases stayed unmatched. Germline values: CDR1 SGHDT, CDR2 YYEEEE. CDR3 length: 14 amino acids. CDR3 nucleotide sequence: TGTGCCAGCAGCCCCGGGACAGGGGGCGCAGAAGCTTTCTTT. The encoded protein is CASSPGTGGAEAFF. The variable domain in full, with the rest retrieved from reference TRBV5-6 and TRBJ1-1, is DAGVTQSPTHLIKTRGQQVTLRCSPKSGHDTVSWYQQALGQGPQFIFQYYEEEERQRGNFPDRFSGHQFPNYSSELNVNALLLGDSALYLCASSPGTGGAEAFFGQGTRLTVV.

Relative to its sample, this clonotype is large. The chain has TRBV6-6 and TRBJ1-6; D unresolved. V shed 4 bases and J shed 8 bases, with 12 bases lying between them. Germline V gives CDR1 MNHNY, CDR2 SVGAGI (reference sequence). This CDR3 region has 14 residues. CDR3 DNA: TGTGCCAGCAGTTTAGGACGGGTTGATTCACCCCTCCACTTT. Protein: CASSLGRVDSPLHF.